The 16 T cell receptor beta chains presented below share a single source sample, sequenced in a study of vaccination and CD4 T cells after COVID-19. Treatment denoted: 10-day PBMC culture with coronavirus spike peptide pools or control peptides (ViraFEST assay). No antigens are known for them. An Oncomine TCR Beta short-read assay was used to sequence the DNA from cultured CD4+ T cells. TCRdb recomputed calls from the PCR reads with MiXCR, one row per CDR3 protein. The sample yields about 9,100 distinct CDR3 sequences, roughly 71% seen once. Sequenced input: CD4+ T cells from blood, cultured in vitro. These receptors all stem from a human donor who had recovered from COVID-19.

This clonotype was counted only a few times. This sequence joins TRBV6-5 and TRBJ1-1; D gene uncertain. In germline, CDR1 is MNHEY, CDR2 SVGAGI. The CDR3 extends over 15 amino acids. Trimming cost V 0 bases and J 1 base, with 9 bases left between them. DNA for the CDR3: TGTGCCAGCAGTTACTCGACCACAGCGAACACTGAAGCTTTCTTT. Protein product: CASSYSTTANTEAFF.

The chain employs TRBV20-1 and TRBJ2-2; 7 nucleotides align to TRBD2. Germline V gene data show CDR1 as DFQATT and CDR2 as SNEGSKA (reference sequence). V gave up 0 bases and J gave up 5 bases; unmatched junction bases: 6. This CDR3 region has 15 residues. CDR3 region: CSARDRVAGTGELFF. CDR3 DNA sequence: TGCAGTGCTAGAGATCGGGTAGCGGGTACCGGGGAGCTGTTTTTT.

This rearrangement joins TRBV6-1 to TRBJ1-1; the match to TRBD1 covers 7 bases. The V and J ends lost 6 bases and 4 bases, in that order; junction bases with no gene match: 2. CDR3 length: 12 residues. Germline lookup yields CDR1 MNHNS and CDR2 SASEGT. CDR3 sequence reads: CASSDRATEAFF. The CDR3 region has the DNA TGTGCCAGCAGCGACAGGGCCACTGAAGCTTTCTTT.

The chain uses TRBV18 and TRBJ2-3, with 10 bases matching TRBD2. V was clipped by 6 bases and J by 5 bases; unmatched bases: 11. The V gene's germline CDR1 is KGHSH and CDR2 LQKENI. The CDR3 extends over 16 amino acids. The DNA of the CDR3 is TGTGCCAGCTCGGACCGGGGGCTAGCGGGAGAAGATACGCAGTATTTT. Its protein is CASSDRGLAGEDTQYF.

DNA for the CDR3: TGCGCCAGCAGTGATGGGGTCGGAGGGGGCCACGAGCAGTACTTC. Translation: CASSDGVGGGHEQYF. This chain links TRBV10-1 with TRBJ2-7, with D maybe TRBD1 (7 bases). Trimming shortened V by 3 bases and J by 5 bases, and 17 bases separated the two germline ends. CDR3 length: 15 amino acids. CDR1 WNHNN and CDR2 SYGVQD come from the germline V gene (reference sequence).

This clonotype occurred a few times. The V and J genes are TRBV20-1 and TRBJ2-3; 9 nucleotides line up with TRBD1. Germline loops: CDR1 DFQATT, CDR2 SNEGSKA (reference sequence). The CDR3 loop spans 13 amino acids. The V and J ends lost 3 bases and 6 bases, in that order; junction bases with no gene match: 4. CDR3 in DNA: TGCAGTGCTAGGGACAGGGGTATGGATACGCAGTATTTT. The encoded protein is CSARDRGMDTQYF.

V is TRBV20-1 and J is TRBJ2-3; 7 bases map to TRBD2. The CDR3 spans 15 residues. Trimming took 0 bases from V and 8 from J; bases not matched to a gene: 11. Germline CDR1 and CDR2: DFQATT and SNEGSKA (reference sequence). The CDR3 region has the DNA TGCAGTGCTAGAGATCCGCGAGCGGGATCGGTTACGCAGTATTTT. The encoded protein is CSARDPRAGSVTQYF.

The V gene is TRBV20-1, the J gene TRBJ2-1; 7 positions match TRBD1. There are 17 residues in the CDR3. V shed 0 bases, J shed 3 bases, and the junction held 11 bases outside the gene matches. Germline lookup yields CDR1 DFQATT and CDR2 SNEGSKA (reference sequence). DNA of the CDR3: TGCAGTGCTAGAGATACAGGGGCCAGCGGAAACTACAATGAGCAGTTCTTC. This sequence encodes CSARDTGASGNYNEQFF.

This clonotype was seen more than once but under ten times. CDR3: CSAIRGGDTEAFF. CDR3 DNA sequence: TGCAGTGCTATAAGGGGAGGGGACACTGAAGCTTTCTTT. The rearrangement joins TRBV20-1 to TRBJ1-1; D is perhaps TRBD1 (5 bases). Germline V gene data show CDR1 as DFQATT and CDR2 as SNEGSKA (reference sequence). The CDR3 consists of 13 residues. Between the trimmed V and J ends, which lost 4 bases and 3 bases, there was a span of 12 bases.

This sequence joins TRBV7-3 and TRBJ2-5; TRBD1 matches 11 bases. The trim removed 4 bases at V and 4 bases at J, leaving 5 bases unmatched. Germline loops: CDR1 SGHTA, CDR2 FQGTGA. This CDR3 is 15 amino acids long. CDR3 residues: CASSSTGTGGETQYF. DNA for the CDR3: TGTGCCAGCAGCTCTACCGGGACAGGGGGAGAGACCCAGTACTTC.

The rearrangement links TRBV6-5 to TRBJ1-4; D gene uncertain. The CDR3 spans 13 residues. Germline V gene lookup returns CDR1 MNHEY and CDR2 SVGAGI. Trimming left V 3 bases short and J 8 bases short, with 10 bases between. As DNA, the CDR3 is TGTGCCAGCAGTTATCAGTCCGGAGAAAAACTGTTTTTT. It yields the protein CASSYQSGEKLFF.

This chain connects TRBV28 to TRBJ2-5, with 7 bases identical to TRBD1. J lost 1 base, V lost 5 bases, and 10 bases had no gene match. Germline CDR1 and CDR2: MDHEN and SYDVKM. The CDR3 is 16 amino acids. The CDR3 protein is CASSPSGGEVQETQYF. The DNA of the CDR3 is TGTGCCAGCAGTCCATCAGGGGGTGAAGTCCAAGAGACCCAGTACTTC.

A few counts support this clonotype. The chain carries TRBV2 and TRBJ1-1, with TRBD1 as a possible D gene (5 bases). Germline CDR1 and CDR2: SNHLY and FYNNEI. The CDR3 loop spans 15 amino acids. Trimming cost V 5 bases and J 4 bases, with 17 bases left between them. In DNA form, the CDR3 reads TGTGCCAGCAGTACGCTGGGGGACTACCGCACTGAAGCTTTCTTT. Amino acids: CASSTLGDYRTEAFF.

This clonotype was observed a few times. The chain recombines TRBV7-2 with TRBJ2-7; the D gene is possibly TRBD1 (5 bases). This CDR3 has 14 residues. Germline values: CDR1 SGHTA, CDR2 FQGNSA. Deletions cut 5 bases from V and 2 bases from J, with 13 bases between. CDR3 protein: CASSPRQTPYEQYF. For the CDR3, the DNA is TGTGCCAGCAGCCCTAGACAGACGCCCTACGAGCAGTACTTC. The full variable domain, rest sourced from reference TRBV7-2 and TRBJ2-7, is GAGVSQSPSNKVTEKGKDVELRCDPISGHTALYWYRQSLGQGLEFLIYFQGNSAPDKSGLPSDRFSAERTGGSVSTLTIQRTQQEDSAVYLCASSPRQTPYEQYFGPGTRLTVT.

The V call is TRBV6-2 or TRBV6-3, the J call TRBJ2-5; D unclear. This CDR3 is built from 14 residues. V lost 4 bases, J lost 6 bases, and 15 bases lay in between. CDR1 and CDR2 (germline): MNHEY, SVGEGT. CDR3 coding DNA: TGTGCCAGCAGTTCCCGTACGAGCTTTCAGACCCAGTACTTC. This codes for CASSSRTSFQTQYF.

The chain links TRBV6-5 to TRBJ2-2, with TRBD1 matching over 7 bases. Germline V CDR1 and CDR2: MNHEY, SVGAGI. After removal of 6 bases from V and 3 bases from J, the junction contained 7 bases not matched to a gene. This CDR3 has 15 amino acids. The CDR3 region has the DNA TGTGCCAGCAGCTACAACAGGGGTTACACCGGGGAGCTGTTTTTT. It yields the protein CASSYNRGYTGELFF.